The 30 T cell receptor beta chains reported below all come from one sample, sequenced in a study of CD8+ T cells in alopecia areata (dated by TCRdb to the late 2010s). The sample's time point label, in plain terms: baseline before oral tofacitinib. The method was the immunoSEQ multiplex PCR assay. For TCR sequencing, RNA was extracted from every sample and reverse transcribed into cDNA to serve as template. TCRdb mirrors the immuneACCESS table, restricted to in-frame sequences. Some clones are absent from its copies; in checked studies, under half trace to an unresolved V gene, and the reason for the others is unknown. In all, the sample holds some 240,000 clones, and about 60% of those were seen once. The top ten constitute over 0.4% of the sample. Sequencing used CD4+ T cells sorted from blood, obtained at week 0. These receptors were taken from a human donor with alopecia areata.

The chain joins TRBV11-3 to TRBJ2-1, with D hard to call. Germline V CDR1 and CDR2: SGHNT, YENEEA. Trimming cost V 1 base and J 0 bases, with 10 bases left between them. The CDR3 has 16 residues. The CDR3 loop reads CASSLAPLSSYNEQFF. In DNA, the CDR3 is TGTGCCAGCAGCTTAGCGCCCCTGAGCTCCTACAATGAGCAGTTCTTC. Full variable domain (remainder filled in from reference TRBV11-3 and TRBJ2-1): EAGVVQSPRYKIIEKKQPVAFWCNPISGHNTLYWYLQNLGQGPELLIRYENEEAVDDSQLPKDRFSAERLKGVDSTLKIQPAELGDSAVYLCASSLAPLSSYNEQFFGPGTRLTVL.

The chain has TRBV5-1 and TRBJ1-2; D unclear. The germline CDR1 and CDR2 sequences are SGHRS and YFSETQ. V lost 0 bases to trimming and J lost 7 bases, with 16 bases between them. The length of the CDR3 is 15 residues. The CDR3 coding sequence is TGCGCCAGCAGCTTGGCCTCTTTAAGGGATCTTGGCTACACCTTC. Its protein product is CASSLASLRDLGYTF.

The chain employs TRBV10-3 and TRBJ2-1, with 10 bases lining up with TRBD2. Germline V gives CDR1 ENHRY, CDR2 SYGVKD. This CDR3 comprises 17 residues. The V segment lost 3 bases and the J segment 5 bases; nucleotides outside the gene matches: 10. CDR3 coding DNA: TGTGCCATCAGTGAACACGATAGCGGGAGGATGGACAATGAGCAGTTCTTC. It encodes CAISEHDSGRMDNEQFF.

A few counts support this clone. The rearrangement joins TRBV4-1 to TRBJ2-7; D possibly matches TRBD1 or TRBD2 (5 bases each). This CDR3 has 18 residues. Per the germline V gene, CDR1 is MGHRA and CDR2 is YSYEKL. V gave up 6 bases and J gave up 2 bases, with 26 bases separating them. The CDR3 DNA reads as TGCGCCAGCAGTAGCAACGGTTTTTGGGACCTCCCCCCCTACGAGCAGTACTTC. Protein: CASSSNGFWDLPPYEQYF.

The CDR3 loop reads CASSVTAGPNTEAFF. The CDR3 DNA reads TGTGCCAGCAGCGTAACGGCCGGGCCGAACACTGAAGCTTTCTTT. V usage is TRBV9 and J usage is TRBJ1-1; D is unclear. Germline CDR1 is SGDLS and CDR2 is YYNGEE. The CDR3 covers 15 residues. The V gene lost 1 base and the J gene lost 1 base, with 11 bases spanning the gap.

The rearrangement links TRBV7-9 to TRBJ2-2; D unclear. This CDR3 contains 12 residues. Trimming took 4 bases from V and 5 from J, leaving 5 bases between them. Germline CDR1 is SEHNR and CDR2 is FQNEAQ (reference sequence). Here the CDR3 reads CASSSQTGELFF. The CDR3 region has the DNA TGTGCCAGCAGCTCTCAGACCGGGGAGCTGTTTTTT.

The rearrangement uses TRBV29-1 and TRBJ2-3; possible D gene TRBD2, 6 bases. The CDR3 is 14 amino acids. Germline V gene lookup returns CDR1 SQVTM and CDR2 ANQGSEA. Trimming stripped 4 bases from V and 2 bases from J, with 13 bases between. The CDR3 nucleotides are TGCAGCGTTGTAATCAGGGACTTCACAGATACGCAGTATTTT. Translated, it gives CSVVIRDFTDTQYF.

Remarks on this clone: This CDR3 is also generated by other DNA sequences in the sample. The chain has TRBV29-1 and TRBJ1-1, with D tentatively TRBD1 (5 bases). Germline CDR1 and CDR2: SQVTM and ANQGSEA. The CDR3 loop spans 13 amino acids. Trimming stripped 6 bases from V and 0 bases from J, with 11 bases between. CDR3 nucleotide sequence: TGCAGCGTCGGGGGGAGGATGAACACTGAAGCTTTCTTT. Its translation: CSVGGRMNTEAFF.

This clone came up a few times. V and J are TRBV5-1 and TRBJ2-7; TRBD2 is a possible D gene (6 bases). Trimming took 1 base from V and 3 from J, leaving 14 bases between them. This CDR3 comprises 15 residues. Germline CDR1 and CDR2: SGHRS and YFSETQ. The CDR3 sequence: CASSLLRDQNYEQYF. The DNA of the CDR3 is TGCGCCAGCAGCTTGTTGCGGGACCAGAACTACGAGCAGTACTTC.

The chain employs TRBV5-6 and TRBJ2-1; tentatively, D is TRBD2 (5 bases). Germline loops: CDR1 SGHDT, CDR2 YYEEEE. The V end lost 5 bases, the J end lost 3 bases, and 15 bases lay between the germline ends. The CDR3 has 15 residues. CDR3: CASSSGLASYNEQFF. The DNA for the CDR3 is TGTGCCAGCAGTTCCGGGCTAGCCAGCTACAATGAGCAGTTCTTC.

The chain combines TRBV5-1 with TRBJ2-1, with TRBD2 matching over 10 bases. Germline CDR1 reads SGHRS; CDR2 reads YFSETQ. CDR3 length: 17 amino acids. Unmatched junction bases numbered 9, after V lost 5 bases and J lost 1 base. The CDR3 here is CASRPLIAGGSYNEQFF. The DNA for the CDR3 is TGCGCCAGCAGGCCCCTGATAGCGGGGGGATCCTACAATGAGCAGTTCTTC.

The chain has TRBV5-6 and TRBJ2-1; 8 bases are a match to TRBD2. With V trimmed by 0 bases and J by 9 bases, 2 bases remained unmatched. The germline CDR1 and CDR2 sequences are SGHDT and YYEEEE. This CDR3 has 13 amino acids. This CDR3 reads CASSLVAGGEQFF. CDR3 in DNA: TGTGCCAGCAGCTTGGTGGCGGGGGGTGAGCAGTTCTTC.

The rearrangement uses TRBV28 and TRBJ1-1, with TRBD1 as a possible D gene (5 bases). The germline V gene has CDR1 MDHEN and CDR2 SYDVKM. This CDR3 has 14 amino acids. V was cut by 7 bases and J by 0 bases, with 12 bases left in between. CDR3 region: CASKVQAMNTEAFF. The CDR3 DNA sequence: TGTGCCAGCAAGGTACAGGCCATGAACACTGAAGCTTTCTTT.

This clone appeared a few times. The chain links TRBV7-8 to TRBJ2-3; D uncertain. V was cut by 5 bases and J by 4 bases, with 7 bases left in between. CDR1 is SGHVS and CDR2 is FQNEAQ in the germline V gene. The CDR3 length is 12 residues. The CDR3 spells CASSPPSDTQYF. The CDR3 coding sequence is TGTGCCAGCAGCCCACCGTCAGATACGCAGTATTTT.

The chain carries TRBV29-1 and TRBJ2-5; D is ambiguous. CDR1 is SQVTM and CDR2 is ANQGSEA in the germline V gene. Deletions cut 6 bases from V and 2 bases from J, with 22 bases between. The CDR3 covers 16 residues. The CDR3 reads CSVLPRRDRNQETQYF. The CDR3 DNA sequence: TGCAGCGTCCTACCCCGGCGTGACCGCAATCAAGAGACCCAGTACTTC.

This clone appeared a single time. The chain is built from TRBV29-1 and TRBJ2-5; 8 positions agree with TRBD1. The germline V gene has CDR1 SQVTM and CDR2 ANQGSEA. The CDR3 length is 13 residues. The trim removed 5 bases at V and 2 bases at J, leaving 4 bases unmatched. This CDR3 is CSVKGQGQETQYF. The CDR3 coding sequence is TGCAGCGTTAAAGGACAGGGACAAGAGACCCAGTACTTC.

This chain links TRBV6-1 with TRBJ2-7; D perhaps matches TRBD2 (6 bases). The CDR3 sequence is 14 residues long. From germline, CDR1 is MNHNS and CDR2 SASEGT. V shed 4 bases and J shed 0 bases, with 10 bases lying between them. The CDR3: CASSGGGTSYEQYF. Written as DNA, the CDR3 is TGTGCCAGCAGTGGGGGCGGGACCTCCTACGAGCAGTACTTC.

This chain connects TRBV5-6 to TRBJ2-3; TRBD2 matches at 10 bases. There are 14 residues in the CDR3. Germline V lookup: CDR1 SGHDT, CDR2 YYEEEE. Unmatched junction bases numbered 2, after V lost 4 bases and J lost 3 bases. CDR3 loop: CASSRTSGTDTQYF. The CDR3 region has the DNA TGTGCCAGCAGCCGGACTAGCGGTACAGATACGCAGTATTTT.

This clone was picked up a small number of times. The chain carries TRBV6-1 and TRBJ1-1; no clear D. This CDR3 contains 17 residues. Trimming pared 3 bases from V and 1 base from J, leaving 18 bases between. Looked up from germline, CDR1 is MNHNS and CDR2 is SASEGT. In DNA, the CDR3 is TGTGCCAGCAGTGAGAGACTCGGTACAGCCCAGAACACTGAAGCTTTCTTT. Amino acid sequence: CASSERLGTAQNTEAFF.

This sequence joins TRBV30 and TRBJ1-2; unclear D gene. This CDR3 spans 12 amino acids. CDR1 and CDR2 from the germline V gene are GTSNPN and SVGIG (reference sequence). V was trimmed by 2 bases and J by 5 bases, leaving 9 bases between them. The CDR3 coding sequence is TGTGCCTGGAGTCCCCACATGTATGGCTACACCTTC. It yields the protein CAWSPHMYGYTF.

The chain links TRBV5-4 to TRBJ2-7; TRBD1 aligns across 10 bases. The ends lost 3 bases at V and 3 bases at J; junction bases unmatched: 3. Per the germline V gene, CDR1 is SGHNT and CDR2 is YYREEE (reference sequence). This CDR3 is built from 14 residues. CDR3 protein: CASSSGQGNYEQYF. CDR3 DNA: TGTGCCAGCAGCTCGGGACAGGGGAACTACGAGCAGTACTTC.

This chain links TRBV4-1 with TRBJ1-6; D gene unclear. Germline-derived CDR1 and CDR2 are MGHRA and YSYEKL. V was pared by 0 bases and J by 13 bases, with 10 bases between. The length of the CDR3 is 13 residues. The CDR3 is CASSQEFGLPLHF. Written as DNA, the CDR3 is TGCGCCAGCAGCCAAGAGTTTGGTTTGCCCCTCCACTTT.

This clone has just a few counts. This chain joins TRBV23-1 and TRBJ2-1; D is perhaps TRBD1 (5 bases). TRBV23-1 falls under the ORF class, with uncertain function. The CDR3 covers 16 residues. V lost 5 bases to trimming and J lost 4 bases, with 18 bases between them. CDR3 amino acids: CASSASTAGFYNEQFF. CDR3 nucleotide sequence: TGCGCCAGCAGTGCCTCGACAGCAGGGTTTTACAATGAGCAGTTCTTC.

V usage is TRBV29-1 and J usage is TRBJ2-7; D is uncertain. The germline V and J ends were trimmed by 7 bases and 2 bases, with 21 bases remaining between them. Germline lookup yields CDR1 SQVTM and CDR2 ANQGSEA. The CDR3 length is 15 residues. The CDR3 region is CSALDPVRFPYEQYF. The CDR3 DNA follows: TGCAGCGCCCTGGACCCCGTTAGGTTTCCCTACGAGCAGTACTTC.

This clone was counted a few times. The V call is TRBV15, the J call TRBJ2-2; TRBD1 is a possible D gene (6 bases). The germline V gene encodes CDR1 LNHNV and CDR2 YYDKDF (reference sequence). The CDR3 is 16 residues long. Trimming removed 4 bases at V and 2 bases at J, with 14 bases between. The CDR3 sequence is CATSKHGQFNTGELFF. The CDR3, as DNA: TGTGCCACCAGCAAGCACGGACAGTTCAACACCGGGGAGCTGTTTTTT. The full variable domain, completed using reference TRBV15 and TRBJ2-2, is DAMVIQNPRYQVTQFGKPVTLSCSQTLNHNVMYWYQQKSSQAPKLLFHYYDKDFNNEADTPDNFQSRRPNTSFCFLDIRSPGLGDTAMYLCATSKHGQFNTGELFFGEGSRLTVL.

The chain employs TRBV7-3 and TRBJ2-1; tentatively, D is TRBD1 (5 bases). Germline CDR1 reads SGHTA; CDR2 reads FQGTGA. V was clipped by 5 bases and J by 0 bases, with 14 bases between them. The CDR3 has 16 residues. CDR3 residues: CASSPQQVLSYNEQFF. The CDR3 region has the DNA TGTGCCAGCAGCCCCCAACAGGTGCTCTCCTACAATGAGCAGTTCTTC.

The chain employs TRBV30 and TRBJ2-3; 7 bases are a match to TRBD2. In germline, CDR1 is GTSNPN, CDR2 SVGIG (reference sequence). V was clipped by 3 bases and J by 4 bases; unmatched bases: 1. The CDR3 covers 12 residues. In DNA, the CDR3 is TGTGCCTGGAGAGCGGGATCAGATACGCAGTATTTT. Translating gives CAWRAGSDTQYF.

In its sample, this clone was seen once. The rearrangement joins TRBV15 to TRBJ2-6; D may be TRBD1 (6 bases). This CDR3 region has 16 residues. Germline V CDR1 and CDR2: LNHNV, YYDKDF (reference sequence). Between the trimmed V and J ends, which lost 1 base and 4 bases, there was a span of 11 bases. CDR3 nucleotide sequence: TGTGCCACCAGCAGAGGTACAGGGACCGGGGCCAACGTCCTGACTTTC. Its translation: CATSRGTGTGANVLTF.

J is TRBJ1-1 and V is TRBV11-2; 8 bases fit TRBD1. Per the germline V gene, CDR1 is SGHAT and CDR2 is FQNNGV. This CDR3 contains 14 residues. Trimming cost V 2 bases and J 5 bases; bases outside gene matches: 4. The CDR3 DNA reads TGTGCCAGCAGCTTAATACAGGGGGGGACTGAAGCTTTCTTT. It encodes CASSLIQGGTEAFF. The variable domain in full, with the rest retrieved from reference TRBV11-2 and TRBJ1-1, is EAGVAQSPRYKIIEKRQSVAFWCNPISGHATLYWYQQILGQGPKLLIQFQNNGVVDDSQLPKDRFSAERLKGVDSTLKIQPAKLEDSAVYLCASSLIQGGTEAFFGQGTRLTVV.

V is TRBV29-1 and J is TRBJ1-1; no reliable D call. V dropped 7 bases and J dropped 3 bases, with 12 bases sitting between them. The germline CDR1 and CDR2 sequences are SQVTM and ANQGSEA. There are 12 residues in the CDR3. This chain's CDR3 is CSAVKVDTEAFF. The CDR3 DNA is TGCAGCGCCGTAAAGGTGGACACTGAAGCTTTCTTT. Full variable domain (rest looked up from reference TRBV29-1 and TRBJ1-1): SAVISQKPSRDICQRGTSLTIQCQVDSQVTMMFWYRQQPGQSLTLIATANQGSEATYESGFVIDKFPISRPNLTFSTLTVSNMSPEDSSIYLCSAVKVDTEAFFGQGTRLTVV.